Presented here are 26 T cell receptor beta chains from one specimen sequenced in a study of early T cells in non-severe SARS-CoV-2 infection. Each CDR3 protein gets one entry after TCRdb re-called the 5' RACE reads with MiXCR. The data hold 59,000 or so distinct CDR3 sequences, with roughly 13% observed a single time. Sequenced here: whole blood, sampled at baseline. These receptors were obtained from an adult who was a healthcare worker with PCR-confirmed SARS-CoV-2 infection or an uninfected control (not recorded which).

This clonotype was seen a handful of times. The chain has TRBV6-2 or TRBV6-3 and TRBJ2-1; 9 bases line up with TRBD2. With 6 bases clipped from V and 14 bases from J, the junction kept 20 bases outside the gene matches. In germline, CDR1 is MNHEY, CDR2 SVGEGT. CDR3 length: 16 amino acids. This CDR3 is CASSPGGGGGAEFEFF. The CDR3 DNA follows: TGTGCCAGCAGCCCCGGAGGGGGCGGGGGGGCAGAGTTTGAGTTCTTC.

The gene calls are TRBV27 and TRBJ2-7, with 8 bases identical to TRBD1. With 1 base clipped from V and 2 bases from J, the junction kept 4 bases outside the gene matches. This CDR3 has 15 residues. The germline CDR1 and CDR2 sequences are MNHEY and SMNVEV (reference sequence). The CDR3 DNA reads TGTGCCAGCAGTTTATACTCACAGGGGGCCTACGAGCAGTACTTC. Translating it yields CASSLYSQGAYEQYF.

This clonotype was detected only a few times. V usage is TRBV7-2 and J usage is TRBJ2-3, with 9 bases matching TRBD2. V dropped 5 bases and J dropped 6; count of bases not matched to a gene: 3. Germline lookup yields CDR1 SGHTA and CDR2 FQGNSA. The CDR3 sequence is 13 residues long. The CDR3 loop reads CASSVSGGDTQYF. In nucleotides, the CDR3 is TGTGCCAGCAGCGTTAGCGGGGGCGATACGCAGTATTTT.

This clonotype was found a few times. V and J are TRBV6-5 and TRBJ2-7, with TRBD1 matching over 10 bases. CDR3 length: 14 amino acids. The V gene's germline CDR1 is MNHEY and CDR2 SVGAGI. The V gene end was trimmed by 2 bases and the J gene end by 5 bases; junction bases not matched to a gene: 3. The CDR3 protein is CASSYLTGGDEQYF. In DNA form, the CDR3 reads TGTGCCAGCAGTTACCTGACAGGGGGCGACGAGCAGTACTTC.

This clonotype was detected only a few times. The chain links TRBV6-5 to TRBJ1-2; D is undetermined. The CDR3 is 16 residues long. V was shortened by 5 bases and J by 5 bases, with 21 bases between the two germline ends. CDR1 is MNHEY, CDR2 SVGAGI, per germline. The CDR3: CASSLRMESTKYGYTF. The CDR3 DNA reads as TGTGCCAGCAGTCTCAGGATGGAGTCGACCAAGTATGGCTACACCTTC.

The V and J genes are TRBV5-6 and TRBJ1-2; no reliable D call. The CDR3 covers 15 residues. Trimming pared 4 bases from V and 0 bases from J, leaving 13 bases between. Germline V gives CDR1 SGHDT, CDR2 YYEEEE. The DNA for the CDR3 is TGTGCCAGCAGCCTGCAGGATCGGACTAACTATGGCTACACCTTC. Translating gives CASSLQDRTNYGYTF.

The sample holds a few counts of this clonotype. CDR3: CATSWRDEQFF. The CDR3 bases are TGTGCCACCAGTTGGAGGGATGAGCAGTTCTTC. The chain links TRBV24-1 to TRBJ2-1; D is possibly TRBD2 (6 bases). CDR1 is KGHDR and CDR2 is SFDVKD in the germline V gene. This CDR3 is built from 11 residues. The V end was cut by 6 bases, the J end by 8 bases, with 7 bases between.

The chain recombines TRBV12-3 or TRBV12-4 with TRBJ1-4, with D hard to call. CDR3 length equals 15 residues. Trimming pared 2 bases from V and 0 bases from J, leaving 7 bases between. The CDR3 DNA sequence: TGTGCCAGCAGTTTAACACCCGCAACTAATGAAAAACTGTTTTTT. This gives the protein CASSLTPATNEKLFF.

The rearrangement links TRBV10-2 to TRBJ1-1, with a weak D call TRBD1 (6 bases). The germline V gene encodes CDR1 WSHSY and CDR2 SAAADI. The V gene lost 6 bases and the J gene lost 5 bases, with 16 bases spanning the gap. This CDR3 comprises 14 residues. CDR3 coding DNA: TGCGCCAGCAGCCTGAGGGGGTTCGGGACTGAAGCTTTCTTT. As protein: CASSLRGFGTEAFF.

This chain joins TRBV7-9 and TRBJ1-1, with D possibly being TRBD1 (6 bases). The CDR3 length is 13 residues. V was shortened by 3 bases and J by 2 bases, with 7 bases between the two germline ends. Germline V CDR1 and CDR2: SEHNR, FQNEAQ (reference sequence). In DNA, the CDR3 is TGTGCCAGCAGCTTTGGGACAAACACTGAAGCTTTCTTT. Translating gives CASSFGTNTEAFF.

This CDR3 is CASSYEEAYEQYF. The CDR3 region has the DNA TGTGCCAGCAGTTACGAGGAGGCCTACGAGCAGTACTTC. J is TRBJ2-7 and V is TRBV12-3 or TRBV12-4; TRBD2 might be the D (5 bases). V lost 4 bases to trimming and J lost 2 bases, with 9 bases between them. CDR3 length equals 13 residues.

This clonotype was seen at least ten times. The gene calls are TRBV29-1 and TRBJ1-1; D is undetermined. Germline-derived CDR1 and CDR2 are SQVTM and ANQGSEA. This CDR3 is built from 13 residues. Trimming took off 3 bases at V and 1 base at J, with 9 bases between the two ends. The CDR3 DNA reads as TGCAGCGTTGAGGGATTCGAGAACACTGAAGCTTTCTTT. Protein: CSVEGFENTEAFF.

The gene calls are TRBV7-8 and TRBJ2-3, with TRBD2 identical over 9 bases. Losses at the gene ends were 5 bases for V and 3 bases for J; bases not matched to a gene: 9. This CDR3 is built from 16 residues. CDR1 and CDR2 from the germline V gene are SGHVS and FQNEAQ. CDR3 protein: CASSAHSGRGTDTQYF. The CDR3 DNA reads as TGTGCCAGCAGCGCCCATAGCGGGAGAGGGACAGATACGCAGTATTTT.

This chain connects TRBV2 to TRBJ2-7; 7 nucleotides align to TRBD1. V shed 9 bases and J 2 bases; nucleotides not matched to a gene: 4. CDR1 and CDR2 (germline): SNHLY, FYNNEI. This CDR3 region has 12 residues. The CDR3 reads CASRQGAYEQYF. The CDR3 DNA reads TGTGCCAGTCGACAGGGCGCCTACGAGCAGTACTTC.

The chain recombines TRBV12-3 or TRBV12-4 with TRBJ1-2, with TRBD1 identical over 10 bases. Trimming at V came to 0 bases and at J to 4 bases, leaving 8 bases not matched to a gene. The CDR3 runs 17 residues. CDR3 nucleotide sequence: TGTGCCAGCAGTTTAGCGCTGGTGGGACAGGGGCCCTATGGCTACACCTTC. Protein sequence: CASSLALVGQGPYGYTF.

This clonotype was counted at least ten times. V is TRBV6-2 or TRBV6-3 and J is TRBJ2-7; 10 nucleotides agree with TRBD1. There are 14 residues in the CDR3. Looked up from germline, CDR1 is MNHEY and CDR2 is SVGEGT. The V segment lost 5 bases and the J segment 5 bases; nucleotides outside the gene matches: 6. Written as DNA, the CDR3 is TGTGCCAGCAGTACCCCCGGGACAGGGGACGAGCAGTACTTC. Its protein product is CASSTPGTGDEQYF.

There are many counts of this clonotype. In DNA, the CDR3 is TGTGCCAGCAGCCCAACAGGGGGTGATCAGCCCCAGCATTTT. Residues: CASSPTGGDQPQHF. The chain recombines TRBV28 with TRBJ1-5; TRBD1 aligns across 8 bases. Germline CDR1 MDHEN, CDR2 SYDVKM. V was clipped by 6 bases and J by 5 bases; unmatched bases: 6. The CDR3 length is 14 residues.

This sequence joins TRBV3-1 and TRBJ2-7, with D possibly being TRBD1 (5 bases). This CDR3 region has 13 residues. The germline V and J ends were trimmed by 3 bases and 0 bases, with 6 bases remaining between them. The germline CDR1 and CDR2 sequences are LGHDT and YNNKEL (reference sequence). The CDR3 reads CASSHGHSYEQYF. CDR3 sequence (DNA): TGTGCCAGCAGCCACGGACACTCCTACGAGCAGTACTTC.

The chain uses TRBV7-9 and TRBJ2-1; TRBD2 matches at 9 bases. Germline CDR1 is SEHNR and CDR2 is FQNEAQ (reference sequence). This CDR3 comprises 19 residues. V shed 2 bases, J shed 0 bases, and the junction held 11 bases outside the gene matches. The CDR3 sequence: CASSLLGAGGPSSYNEQFF. As DNA, the CDR3 is TGTGCCAGCAGCTTACTGGGAGCGGGAGGCCCTAGCTCCTACAATGAGCAGTTCTTC.

This clonotype came up a few times. This chain links TRBV20-1 with TRBJ1-1, with 7 bases that match TRBD1. The CDR3 covers 16 residues. The trim removed 0 bases at V and 0 bases at J, leaving 7 bases unmatched. Germline assignment: CDR1 DFQATT and CDR2 SNEGSKA (reference sequence). CDR3 DNA: TGCAGTGCTAGAGATGGGGCGGGACAGCTGAACACTGAAGCTTTCTTT. It yields the protein CSARDGAGQLNTEAFF.

The J gene is TRBJ1-1, the V gene TRBV25-1; D remains unclear. V shed 5 bases and J shed 7 bases, with 11 bases lying between them. CDR3 length equals 12 residues. Germline CDR1 reads MGHDK; CDR2 reads SYGVNS. In DNA, the CDR3 is TGTGCCAGCAGTTTGGCTGGGCTTGAAGCTTTCTTT. Amino acid sequence: CASSLAGLEAFF.

The chain has TRBV6-6 and TRBJ1-6, with D unresolved. There are 14 residues in the CDR3. V lost 5 bases and J 8 bases, leaving 13 bases between the germline ends. CDR1 MNHNY and CDR2 SVGAGI come from the germline V gene (reference sequence). CDR3 bases: TGTGCCAGCAGTAGTTGGACGGCTTATTCACCCCTCCACTTT. Protein: CASSSWTAYSPLHF.

The chain recombines TRBV11-2 with TRBJ2-7; a possible D gene is TRBD2 (6 bases). The germline CDR1 and CDR2 sequences are SGHAT and FQNNGV. Trimming removed 5 bases from V and 7 bases from J, with 18 bases in between. The CDR3 totals 14 residues. Here the CDR3 DNA reads TGTGCCAGCAGCCGCGCGGGATTCCTGATGGAGCAGTACTTC. This encodes CASSRAGFLMEQYF.

This clonotype was counted many times. The chain carries TRBV27 and TRBJ1-6; D is perhaps TRBD1 (5 bases). The germline V gene has CDR1 MNHEY and CDR2 SMNVEV (reference sequence). This CDR3 comprises 15 residues. V lost 7 bases to trimming and J lost 7 bases, with 17 bases between them. The CDR3 spells CASTHPDNFNSPLHF. The CDR3, as DNA: TGTGCCAGCACCCACCCGGACAACTTCAATTCACCCCTCCACTTT.

CDR3 amino acids: CSATPGLAAYEQYF. The CDR3 bases are TGCAGTGCTACACCGGGACTAGCGGCCTACGAGCAGTACTTC. This sequence joins TRBV20-1 and TRBJ2-7, with 11 bases fitting TRBD2. Germline-derived CDR1 and CDR2 are DFQATT and SNEGSKA (reference sequence). V lost 4 bases to trimming and J lost 2 bases; unmatched junction nucleotides: 4. The CDR3 sequence is 14 residues long.

The CDR3 region has the DNA TGTGCCAGCAGCTCAAGCCGACAGGGGCAAGGGGAGCTGTTTTTT. The encoded protein is CASSSSRQGQGELFF. The chain is built from TRBV7-2 and TRBJ2-2, with 8 bases lining up with TRBD1. The CDR3 runs 15 residues. The germline V gene has CDR1 SGHTA and CDR2 FQGNSA. Trimming removed 4 bases from V and 8 bases from J; junction bases left unmatched: 9.